One sample yielded the 15 T cell receptor beta chains listed below, sequenced in a study of cytomegalovirus exposure and HLA in healthy donors. A multiplex PCR was run with 60 Vbeta primers and 13 Jbeta primers. Here immunoSEQ multiplex PCR was the method, and the copy in TCRdb shows in-frame clones only, minus some. The table lists around 130,000 clones, just over 75% of them singletons, with about 1.8% in the top ten. The sequenced sample consisted of PBMCs. Receptors originate from a woman between 50 and 59 years old in good health and CMV-seronegative.

The V gene is TRBV4-3, the J gene TRBJ1-5; D might be TRBD1 (5 bases). This CDR3 has 13 residues. CDR1 and CDR2 from the germline V gene are LGHNA and YSLEER. Trimming took off 1 base at V and 6 bases at J, with 7 bases between the two ends. CDR3 in amino acids: CASSQGGGQPQHF. The CDR3 region has the DNA TGCGCCAGCAGCCAAGGGGGGGGTCAGCCCCAGCATTTT.

The chain employs TRBV30 and TRBJ1-1, with TRBD1 identical over 9 bases. V lost 2 bases, J lost 3 bases, and 7 bases stayed unmatched. The CDR3 sequence is 15 residues long. Germline V lookup: CDR1 GTSNPN, CDR2 SVGIG (reference sequence). The CDR3 is CAWSIRGDRDTEAFF. CDR3 in DNA: TGTGCCTGGAGTATTCGGGGGGACAGGGACACTGAAGCTTTCTTT.

The chain combines TRBV19 with TRBJ2-4, with 7 bases that match TRBD2. V trimming: 4 bases; J trimming: 1 base; junction bases outside the gene matches: 10. Germline V gene data show CDR1 as LNHDA and CDR2 as SQIVND (reference sequence). The CDR3 is 17 residues long. Here the CDR3 reads CASSTRTLLAAKNIQYF. CDR3 DNA: TGTGCCAGTAGTACCCGGACCTTACTAGCGGCCAAAAACATTCAGTACTTC.

This clone was seen only once. The junction departs from germline at one end; a sequencing error may be responsible. J is TRBJ1-5 and V is TRBV4-3, with D perhaps TRBD1 (5 bases). The CDR3 has 15 amino acids. Germline V gene sequence: CDR1 LGHNA, CDR2 YSLEER. The CDR3 DNA is TGCGCCAGCAGCCAAGATAGGACATTAGTTCAGGCCCAGAATTTT. This sequence encodes CASSQDRTLVQAQNF.

The chain links TRBV28 to TRBJ2-7, with TRBD1 identical over 7 bases. From germline, CDR1 is MDHEN and CDR2 SYDVKM. With V trimmed by 4 bases and J by 5 bases, 14 bases remained unmatched. CDR3 length: 16 amino acids. The CDR3 coding sequence is TGTGCCAGCAGTTCCCCCGCGCCGACAGGGTTCCACGAGCAGTACTTC. This encodes CASSSPAPTGFHEQYF.

The genes are TRBV5-4 and TRBJ2-1, with a weak D call TRBD2 (5 bases). Germline CDR1 SGHNT, CDR2 YYREEE (reference sequence). This CDR3 is 13 amino acids long. Trimming shortened V by 4 bases and J by 8 bases, and 13 bases separated the two germline ends. CDR3 sequence (DNA): TGTGCCAGCAGCCCCGCTAGGACTGATGAGCAGTTCTTC. It translates to CASSPARTDEQFF.

As concerns this clone: The junction does not match germline at one end; this may be a read error. V is TRBV7-8 and J is TRBJ1-5; weak D call: TRBD1 (6 bases). From germline, CDR1 is SGHVS and CDR2 FQNEAQ. The CDR3 loop spans 13 amino acids. The CDR3 sequence is CASSLGGPQPQHF. DNA for the CDR3: TGTGCCAGCAGTTTAGGGGGGCCTCAGCCCCAGCATTTT.

This chain's CDR3 is CAWSRDGGTNNSEQYV. The DNA of the CDR3 is TGTGCCTGGAGTCGTGACGGGGGGACTAATAACTCCGAGCAGTACGTC. J is TRBJ2-7 and V is TRBV30; 7 bases are a match to TRBD2. The trim removed 2 bases at V and 6 bases at J, leaving 16 bases unmatched. Looked up from germline, CDR1 is GTSNPN and CDR2 is SVGIG (reference sequence). This CDR3 comprises 16 residues.

This clone was recorded a few times. This rearrangement joins TRBV15 to TRBJ1-2; 7 bases match TRBD1. Trimming at V came to 5 bases and at J to 6 bases, leaving 9 bases not matched to a gene. Germline-derived CDR1 and CDR2 are LNHNV and YYDKDF (reference sequence). The CDR3 runs 14 residues. The chain's CDR3 is CATSPVGQLDGYTF. The CDR3 DNA follows: TGTGCCACCAGCCCGGTGGGACAGCTGGATGGCTACACCTTC. The whole variable domain, remainder taken from reference TRBV15 and TRBJ1-2, is DAMVIQNPRYQVTQFGKPVTLSCSQTLNHNVMYWYQQKSSQAPKLLFHYYDKDFNNEADTPDNFQSRRPNTSFCFLDIRSPGLGDTAMYLCATSPVGQLDGYTFGSGTRLTVV.

The chain carries TRBV7-9 and TRBJ1-1, with 10 bases identical to TRBD1. This CDR3 spans 15 amino acids. Per the germline V gene, CDR1 is SEHNR and CDR2 is FQNEAQ (reference sequence). Unmatched junction bases numbered 6, after V lost 3 bases and J lost 5 bases. The DNA for the CDR3 is TGTGCCAGCAGCTTCCGGGACAGGGGAGGGACTGAAGCTTTCTTT. Amino acid sequence: CASSFRDRGGTEAFF.

This clone was observed a few times. The chain combines TRBV10-3 with TRBJ2-1; maybe TRBD1 (6 bases). Trimming shortened V by 6 bases and J by 0 bases, and 9 bases separated the two germline ends. The CDR3 totals 14 residues. Looked up from germline, CDR1 is ENHRY and CDR2 is SYGVKD. CDR3 protein: CAISQGSSYNEQFF. CDR3 coding DNA: TGTGCCATCAGCCAGGGGAGCTCCTACAATGAGCAGTTCTTC.

Written as DNA, the CDR3 is TGTGCCACTAAGACCCGGACAGGGGGCAAGACTTCCCTAGAAGCTTTCTTT. Its translation: CATKTRTGGKTSLEAFF. The chain carries TRBV15 and TRBJ1-1; 11 nucleotides agree with TRBD1. The ends lost 9 bases at V and 8 bases at J; junction bases unmatched: 20. This CDR3 has 17 residues. Germline V gives CDR1 LNHNV, CDR2 YYDKDF (reference sequence).

The chain carries TRBV15 and TRBJ2-3; D is undetermined. Germline lookup yields CDR1 LNHNV and CDR2 YYDKDF (reference sequence). The CDR3 spans 13 residues. Trimming took off 5 bases at V and 1 base at J, with 7 bases between the two ends. The CDR3 sequence is CATSLEGTDTQYF. As DNA, the CDR3 is TGTGCCACCAGCCTAGAGGGCACAGATACGCAGTATTTT.

The CDR3, as DNA: TGTGCCAGCAGTCCGAAAGGGGGCGCGTTCTATGAAAAACTGTTTTTT. Translating it yields CASSPKGGAFYEKLFF. The V call is TRBV27, the J call TRBJ1-4, with 7 bases lining up with TRBD1. From germline, CDR1 is MNHEY and CDR2 SMNVEV (reference sequence). The V and J ends lost 5 bases and 6 bases, in that order; junction bases with no gene match: 12. The CDR3 sequence is 16 residues long. The full variable domain, completed using reference TRBV27 and TRBJ1-4, is EAQVTQNPRYLITVTGKKLTVTCSQNMNHEYMSWYRQDPGLGLRQIYYSMNVEVTDKGDVPEGYKVSRKEKRNFPLILESPSPNQTSLYFCASSPKGGAFYEKLFFGSGTQLSVL.

The chain is built from TRBV28 and TRBJ1-1, with unresolved D. The CDR3 has 15 amino acids. Germline values: CDR1 MDHEN, CDR2 SYDVKM. The ends were cut back, 7 bases at V and 2 bases at J, with 17 bases in the middle. CDR3 loop: CASIPLSSVNTEAFF. DNA for the CDR3: TGTGCCAGCATCCCCCTCAGTTCAGTTAACACTGAAGCTTTCTTT.